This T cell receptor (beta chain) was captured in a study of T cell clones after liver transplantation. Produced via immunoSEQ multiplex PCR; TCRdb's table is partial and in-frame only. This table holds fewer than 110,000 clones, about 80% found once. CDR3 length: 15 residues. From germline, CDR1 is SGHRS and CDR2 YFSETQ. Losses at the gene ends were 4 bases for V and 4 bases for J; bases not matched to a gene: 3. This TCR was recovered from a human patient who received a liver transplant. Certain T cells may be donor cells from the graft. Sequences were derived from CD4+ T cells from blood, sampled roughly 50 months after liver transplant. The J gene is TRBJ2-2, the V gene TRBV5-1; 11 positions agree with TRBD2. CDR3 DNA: TGCGCCAGCAGCCCGGGACTAGCGGTCACCGGGGAGCTGTTTTTT. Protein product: CASSPGLAVTGELFF.